The next 29 T cell receptor beta chains were all read from a single sample in a study of cytomegalovirus exposure and HLA in healthy donors (dated by TCRdb to the late 2010s). Library method: the immunoSEQ multiplex PCR assay. A mixture of 60 forward primers for TCR Vbeta segments and 13 reverse primers for TCR Jbeta segments was used in the multiplex PCR. TCRdb stores this immuneACCESS table with in-frame sequences only. Part of the clones is absent; in the studies checked, under half of the shortfall reflects unresolved V genes, and no reason is known for the rest. For this sample there are some 160,000 clones; around 77% appear just once. The ten largest clones capture 1.6% of the sample. The sequenced sample was PBMCs. The receptors here all came from a woman aged 25 to 39 in good health and CMV-seronegative.

CDR3 amino acids: CASSLELANTGELFF. The DNA for the CDR3 is TGCGCCAGCAGCTTGGAACTAGCGAACACCGGGGAGCTGTTTTTT. The rearrangement links TRBV5-1 to TRBJ2-2; a possible D gene is TRBD2 (5 bases). V was cut by 0 bases and J by 0 bases, with 6 bases left in between. CDR3 size: 15 residues. Germline V gives CDR1 SGHRS, CDR2 YFSETQ.

This clone was seen only a few times. The V call is TRBV6-5, the J call TRBJ1-1; D is possibly TRBD1 (6 bases). CDR1 and CDR2 (germline): MNHEY, SVGAGI. V lost 2 bases, J lost 1 base, and 8 bases lay in between. This CDR3 has 14 amino acids. CDR3 residues: CASSYAGANTEAFF. The CDR3 DNA sequence: TGTGCCAGCAGTTACGCGGGGGCGAACACTGAAGCTTTCTTT.

A word on this clone: At one of its ends the junction is not consistent with the germline gene, which may arise from a read error. The J gene is TRBJ1-2, the V gene TRBV9; 8 positions agree with TRBD1. From germline, CDR1 is SGDLS and CDR2 YYNGEE. The CDR3 spans 15 residues. CDR3 coding DNA: TGTGCCAGCAGCGTAGGGGCAGGGGGCTCTCTTGGCTACCCCTTC. Residues: CASSVGAGGSLGYPF.

CDR3 in DNA: TGCGCCAGCAGCTCCCTGGGACAGGGGGTCTTAAAATCCTACAATGAGCAGTTCTTC. This encodes CASSSLGQGVLKSYNEQFF. The rearrangement joins TRBV5-1 to TRBJ2-1; 11 bases align to TRBD1. The trim removed 3 bases at V and 1 base at J, leaving 12 bases unmatched. The CDR3 contains 19 residues. Germline values: CDR1 SGHRS, CDR2 YFSETQ.

The chain is built from TRBV14 and TRBJ2-1; no reliable D call. This CDR3 has 17 amino acids. The V gene lost 0 bases and the J gene lost 0 bases, with 12 bases spanning the gap. Germline CDR1 is SGHDN and CDR2 is FVKESK. The CDR3 reads CASSQDFGLSSYNEQFF. The CDR3, as DNA: TGTGCCAGCAGCCAAGATTTCGGTCTAAGCTCCTACAATGAGCAGTTCTTC.

The V call is TRBV4-2, the J call TRBJ1-3, with 7 bases fitting TRBD1. The CDR3 has 20 amino acids. Trimming removed 3 bases from V and 4 bases from J; junction bases left unmatched: 21. The germline V gene has CDR1 LGHNA and CDR2 YNFKEQ. This chain's CDR3 is CASSHYGRAVTGVRGNTIYF. CDR3 DNA sequence: TGTGCCAGCAGCCACTACGGCCGGGCCGTTACAGGGGTCCGAGGAAACACCATATATTTT.

The J gene is TRBJ2-1, the V gene TRBV7-9; D is possibly TRBD1 (5 bases). CDR1 and CDR2 (germline): SEHNR, FQNEAQ (reference sequence). The CDR3 length is 14 residues. The V end lost 5 bases, the J end lost 2 bases, and 10 bases lay between the germline ends. CDR3 residues: CASSPDSTYNEQFF. The CDR3 DNA is TGTGCCAGCAGCCCCGACAGTACCTACAATGAGCAGTTCTTC.

This clone was seen only a few times. The rearrangement joins TRBV19 to TRBJ1-1; 7 bases match TRBD1. Looked up from germline, CDR1 is LNHDA and CDR2 is SQIVND (reference sequence). V trimming: 4 bases; J trimming: 6 bases; junction bases outside the gene matches: 5. The CDR3 runs 13 residues. CDR3 region: CASSTRTGAEAFF. DNA for the CDR3: TGTGCCAGTAGTACCAGGACAGGCGCTGAAGCTTTCTTT.

The gene calls are TRBV27 and TRBJ1-5, with 7 bases fitting TRBD1. V lost 2 bases and J lost 12; bases outside the gene matches: 10. This CDR3 has 14 residues. The V gene's germline CDR1 is MNHEY and CDR2 SMNVEV (reference sequence). CDR3 sequence: CASSLVQGELRQHF. For the CDR3, the DNA is TGTGCCAGCAGTTTAGTCCAGGGGGAACTACGCCAGCATTTT.

The rearrangement links TRBV6-6 to TRBJ2-7; D might be TRBD1 (5 bases). This CDR3 is 13 amino acids long. From germline, CDR1 is MNHNY and CDR2 SVGAGI (reference sequence). The V gene lost 6 bases and the J gene lost 5 bases, with 14 bases spanning the gap. The CDR3 sequence is CASRGQGGHEQYF. The DNA for the CDR3 is TGTGCCAGCAGGGGGCAGGGTGGTCACGAGCAGTACTTC.

This rearrangement joins TRBV5-1 to TRBJ2-5; 7 bases are a match to TRBD1. Germline V lookup: CDR1 SGHRS, CDR2 YFSETQ. The CDR3 consists of 12 residues. J gave up 2 bases and V 5 bases, and 0 bases lay outside the gene matches. CDR3 protein: CASRTGQETQYF. The CDR3 nucleotides read TGCGCCAGCAGGACAGGGCAAGAGACCCAGTACTTC.

The rearrangement links TRBV7-2 to TRBJ2-1; 11 bases map to TRBD2. CDR1 SGHTA and CDR2 FQGNSA come from the germline V gene. CDR3 length equals 15 residues. V lost 3 bases to trimming and J lost 9 bases; unmatched junction nucleotides: 7. CDR3 sequence: CASSFNLLAGGEQFF. As DNA, the CDR3 is TGTGCCAGCAGCTTTAACCTTCTAGCGGGAGGTGAGCAGTTCTTC.

This clone has only one observation. V usage is TRBV9 and J usage is TRBJ2-2; 10 positions agree with TRBD1. The CDR3 runs to 19 residues. Germline CDR1 SGDLS, CDR2 YYNGEE. With 6 bases clipped from V and 4 bases from J, the junction kept 18 bases outside the gene matches. The chain's CDR3 is CASTKFPTGGASGTGELFF. The CDR3, as DNA: TGTGCCAGCACTAAATTTCCGACAGGGGGCGCCTCAGGCACCGGGGAGCTGTTTTTT. Using reference TRBV9 and TRBJ2-2 for the parts outside the CDR3, the full variable domain is DSGVTQTPKHLITATGQRVTLRCSPRSGDLSVYWYQQSLDQGLQFLIQYYNGEERAKGNILERFSAQQFPDLHSELNLSSLELGDSALYFCASTKFPTGGASGTGELFFGEGSRLTVL.

The chain has TRBV28 and TRBJ1-2; D is possibly TRBD1 (5 bases). V was shortened by 5 bases and J by 0 bases, with 16 bases between the two germline ends. The CDR3 has 16 residues. The germline V gene encodes CDR1 MDHEN and CDR2 SYDVKM. CDR3 DNA sequence: TGTGCCAGCAGTCCGGGTTTAGGGGCCTCTAACTATGGCTACACCTTC. This translates into CASSPGLGASNYGYTF.

This chain uses TRBV7-3 with TRBJ1-1, with 8 bases matching TRBD1. Germline assignment: CDR1 SGHTA and CDR2 FQGTGA. The CDR3 consists of 15 residues. V gave up 5 bases and J gave up 5 bases; unmatched junction bases: 10. DNA for the CDR3: TGTGCCAGCAGCCCGACGACAGGGGCGCGTACTGAAGCTTTCTTT. This gives the protein CASSPTTGARTEAFF.

The V and J genes are TRBV27 and TRBJ2-1; the match to TRBD2 covers 7 bases. The CDR3 is 14 residues long. Losses at the gene ends were 1 base for V and 7 bases for J; bases not matched to a gene: 4. Per germline, CDR1 MNHEY and CDR2 SMNVEV (reference sequence). The CDR3 loop reads CASSLFPLANEQFF. Written as DNA, the CDR3 is TGTGCCAGCAGTTTATTTCCACTAGCGAATGAGCAGTTCTTC.

This clone turned up a few times. The chain combines TRBV10-3 with TRBJ1-3, with D possibly TRBD1 on 5 matching bases. V was cut by 3 bases and J by 0 bases, with 9 bases left in between. The CDR3 totals 15 residues. Germline CDR1 ENHRY, CDR2 SYGVKD. CDR3 sequence: CAISDDRTSGNTIYF. DNA for the CDR3: TGTGCCATCAGTGATGACAGAACCTCTGGAAACACCATATATTTT.

This clone has only one observation. This chain links TRBV7-8 with TRBJ1-3; tentative D call: TRBD1 (6 bases). The germline V gene has CDR1 SGHVS and CDR2 FQNEAQ. Deletions cut 5 bases from V and 4 bases from J, with 21 bases between. CDR3 length equals 17 residues. The CDR3 is CASSLNRVLVEGNTIYF. CDR3 coding DNA: TGTGCCAGCAGCCTCAACAGGGTCTTGGTTGAGGGAAACACCATATATTTT.

This clone was seen only a few times. The CDR3 loop reads CASSPRQGDYEQYF. CDR3 coding DNA: TGTGCCAGCTCACCACGCCAGGGCGACTACGAGCAGTACTTC. V is TRBV18 and J is TRBJ2-7; maybe TRBD1 (5 bases). The length of the CDR3 is 14 residues. Germline CDR1 is KGHSH and CDR2 is LQKENI. The V and J ends lost 1 base and 3 bases respectively, with 10 bases between them.

The J gene is TRBJ2-7, the V gene TRBV5-1; D is possibly TRBD2 (5 bases). In germline, CDR1 is SGHRS, CDR2 YFSETQ. V was pared by 0 bases and J by 4 bases, with 11 bases between. The CDR3 length is 14 residues. The CDR3 DNA is TGCGCCAGCAGCTTGGACGGGAATCCTTACGAGCAGTACTTC. It encodes CASSLDGNPYEQYF.

The chain carries TRBV11-1 and TRBJ2-2; a possible D gene is TRBD2 (5 bases). V lost 6 bases to trimming and J lost 1 base, with 12 bases between them. Germline V gives CDR1 SGHAT, CDR2 FQDESV (reference sequence). The CDR3 covers 15 residues. Here the CDR3 reads CASSSSGLNTGELFF. The CDR3 DNA reads as TGTGCCAGCAGTTCAAGCGGTTTGAACACCGGGGAGCTGTTTTTT. The full variable domain, with the rest looked up from reference TRBV11-1 and TRBJ2-2, is EAEVAQSPRYKITEKSQAVAFWCDPISGHATLYWYRQILGQGPELLVQFQDESVVDDSQLPKDRFSAERLKGVDSTLKIQPAELGDSAMYLCASSSSGLNTGELFFGEGSRLTVL.

The rearrangement uses TRBV9 and TRBJ2-1; maybe TRBD2 (5 bases). CDR3 length: 16 amino acids. The V gene's germline CDR1 is SGDLS and CDR2 YYNGEE. The germline V and J ends were trimmed by 3 bases and 4 bases, with 17 bases remaining between them. CDR3 protein: CASSARLYSGYNEQFF. CDR3 sequence (DNA): TGTGCCAGCAGCGCCAGACTTTACTCGGGGTACAATGAGCAGTTCTTC. The full variable domain, its missing parts supplied by reference TRBV9 and TRBJ2-1, is DSGVTQTPKHLITATGQRVTLRCSPRSGDLSVYWYQQSLDQGLQFLIQYYNGEERAKGNILERFSAQQFPDLHSELNLSSLELGDSALYFCASSARLYSGYNEQFFGPGTRLTVL.

CDR3 in amino acids: CASSSTAYEQYF. Written as DNA, the CDR3 is TGTGCCAGCAGCTCCACTGCCTACGAGCAGTACTTC. The J gene is TRBJ2-7, the V gene TRBV7-9; D unclear. V lost 4 bases, J lost 2 bases, and 6 bases lay in between. Germline CDR1 and CDR2: SEHNR and FQNEAQ (reference sequence). This CDR3 has 12 amino acids.

This clone has a single count. The chain uses TRBV4-3 and TRBJ2-1; D is possibly TRBD2 (6 bases). The CDR3 contains 16 residues. Trimming stripped 0 bases from V and 4 bases from J, with 13 bases between. Germline V lookup: CDR1 LGHNA, CDR2 YSLEER. The CDR3 reads CASSQDRDFSYNEQFF. DNA of the CDR3: TGCGCCAGCAGCCAAGACCGGGACTTCTCATACAATGAGCAGTTCTTC.

This clone has just a few counts. The chain couples TRBV5-6 to TRBJ2-7; 7 nucleotides line up with TRBD1. V shed 5 bases, J shed 3 bases, and the junction held 11 bases outside the gene matches. CDR3 length: 15 residues. Germline-derived CDR1 and CDR2 are SGHDT and YYEEEE. The CDR3 bases are TGTGCCAGCAGACTAACCGGGACAGTGAGCTACGAGCAGTACTTC. Its protein is CASRLTGTVSYEQYF.

The rearrangement uses TRBV9 and TRBJ2-3; TRBD2 might be the D (7 bases). CDR1 and CDR2 (germline): SGDLS, YYNGEE. V was shortened by 4 bases and J by 5 bases, with 20 bases between the two germline ends. CDR3 length: 16 amino acids. The CDR3 nucleotides read TGTGCCAGCAGCCAACTTGAGGGGGGGCCGATAGATACGCAGTATTTT. The encoded protein is CASSQLEGGPIDTQYF.

V and J are TRBV30 and TRBJ2-5; 8 nucleotides line up with TRBD1. CDR1 and CDR2 (germline): GTSNPN, SVGIG (reference sequence). The ends lost 5 bases at V and 1 base at J; junction bases unmatched: 3. The CDR3 totals 13 residues. The CDR3 coding sequence is TGTGCCTGGGGGGGACAGGCCCAAGAGACCCAGTACTTC. Its protein is CAWGGQAQETQYF.

The genes are TRBV5-1 and TRBJ1-1; possibly TRBD1 for D (5 bases). Germline CDR1 reads SGHRS; CDR2 reads YFSETQ. The ends were cut back, 0 bases at V and 4 bases at J, with 13 bases in the middle. This CDR3 contains 15 residues. CDR3 DNA: TGCGCCAGCAGCTTGGACAGGACCTATGGCACTGAAGCTTTCTTT. Translated, it gives CASSLDRTYGTEAFF. The full variable domain, with the rest looked up from reference TRBV5-1 and TRBJ1-1, is KAGVTQTPRYLIKTRGQQVTLSCSPISGHRSVSWYQQTPGQGLQFLFEYFSETQRNKGNFPGRFSGRQFSNSRSEMNVSTLELGDSALYLCASSLDRTYGTEAFFGQGTRLTVV.

The chain joins TRBV27 to TRBJ1-5; 8 nucleotides agree with TRBD1. Germline values: CDR1 MNHEY, CDR2 SMNVEV (reference sequence). J lost 2 bases, V lost 5 bases, and 8 bases had no gene match. The CDR3 totals 16 residues. CDR3 sequence reads: CASSPTDRGGNQPQHF. The CDR3 DNA is TGTGCCAGCAGTCCTACCGACAGGGGCGGCAATCAGCCCCAGCATTTT.